The clone carrying this TCR beta chain showed up many times. The PBMCs used were ones drawn from around 10 ml of fresh peripheral blood. The germline V and J ends were trimmed by 0 bases and 10 bases, with 16 bases remaining between them. The CDR3 totals 15 residues. CDR1 is GTSNPN, CDR2 SVGIG, per germline (reference sequence). TCR beta CDR3 amplification used RNA transcripts. The first-round RT-PCR employed HTBI primers together with the Qiagen OneStep RT-PCR kit. A multiplex PCR was then performed as the second round. TCRdb fed the multiplex PCR reads into MiXCR, producing one record per CDR3 protein. The table has about 400,000 distinct CDR3 sequences, approximately 20% seen once. The sample is drawn from a study of Graves' ophthalmopathy and Graves' hyperthyroidism. Study-wide background: The blood sample was drawn at first diagnosis and before any treatment.

Sequenced sample: peripheral blood. The sequence was obtained from a woman under 30 with Graves' ophthalmopathy. The chain employs TRBV30 and TRBJ1-6; D is undetermined. DNA for the CDR3: TGTGCCTGGAGTGTACTTCTGGGGAAAATCTCACCCCTCCACTTT. It specifies CAWSVLLGKISPLHF.